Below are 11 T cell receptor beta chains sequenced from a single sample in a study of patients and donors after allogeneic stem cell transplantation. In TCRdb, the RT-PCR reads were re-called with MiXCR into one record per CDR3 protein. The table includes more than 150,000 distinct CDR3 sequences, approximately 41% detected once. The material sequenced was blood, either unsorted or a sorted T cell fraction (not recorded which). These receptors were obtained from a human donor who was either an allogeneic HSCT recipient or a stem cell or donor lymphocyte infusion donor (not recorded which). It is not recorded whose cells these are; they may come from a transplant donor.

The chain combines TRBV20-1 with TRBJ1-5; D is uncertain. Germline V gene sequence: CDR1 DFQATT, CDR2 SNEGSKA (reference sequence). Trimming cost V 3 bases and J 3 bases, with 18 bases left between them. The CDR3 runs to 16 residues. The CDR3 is CSARELFTGANQPQHF. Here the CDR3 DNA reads TGCAGTGCTAGGGAGCTCTTCACGGGTGCCAATCAGCCCCAGCATTTT.

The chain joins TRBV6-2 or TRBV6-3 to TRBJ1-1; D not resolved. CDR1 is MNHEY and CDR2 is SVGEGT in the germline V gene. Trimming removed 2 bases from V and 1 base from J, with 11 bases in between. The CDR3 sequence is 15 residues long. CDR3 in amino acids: CASSYGLKQNTEAFF. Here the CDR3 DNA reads TGTGCCAGCAGTTACGGGCTGAAACAGAACACTGAAGCTTTCTTT.

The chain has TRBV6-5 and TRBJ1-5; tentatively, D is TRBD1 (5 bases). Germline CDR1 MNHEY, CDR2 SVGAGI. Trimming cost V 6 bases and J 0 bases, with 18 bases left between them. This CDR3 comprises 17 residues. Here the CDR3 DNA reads TGTGCCAGCAGCAGCGTGTCAGGGCCTTATAGCAATCAGCCCCAGCATTTT. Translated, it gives CASSSVSGPYSNQPQHF.

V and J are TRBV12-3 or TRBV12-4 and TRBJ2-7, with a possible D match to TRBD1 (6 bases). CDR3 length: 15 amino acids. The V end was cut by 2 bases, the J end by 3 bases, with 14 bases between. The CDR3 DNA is TGTGCCAGCAGTTTACTCGGACAGCTGTTCTACGAGCAGTACTTC. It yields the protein CASSLLGQLFYEQYF.

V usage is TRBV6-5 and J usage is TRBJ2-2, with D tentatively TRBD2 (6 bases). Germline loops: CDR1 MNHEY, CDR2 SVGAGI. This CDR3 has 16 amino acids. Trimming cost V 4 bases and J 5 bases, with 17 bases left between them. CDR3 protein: CASSSLSSVRTGELFF. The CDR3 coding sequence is TGTGCCAGCAGTTCCCTTTCTAGCGTGAGGACCGGGGAGCTGTTTTTT.

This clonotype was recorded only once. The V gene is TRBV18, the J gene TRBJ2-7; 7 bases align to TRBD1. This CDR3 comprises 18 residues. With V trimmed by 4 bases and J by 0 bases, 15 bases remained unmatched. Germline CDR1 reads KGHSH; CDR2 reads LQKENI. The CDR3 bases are TGTGCCAGCTCACTGGGACAGCCTACCTCGGTGAGCTCCTACGAGCAGTACTTC. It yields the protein CASSLGQPTSVSSYEQYF. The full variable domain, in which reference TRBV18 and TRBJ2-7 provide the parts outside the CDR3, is NAGVMQNPRHLVRRRGQEARLRCSPMKGHSHVYWYRQLPEEGLKFMVYLQKENIIDESGMPKERFSAEFPKEGPSILRIQQVVRGDSAAYFCASSLGQPTSVSSYEQYFGPGTRLTVT.

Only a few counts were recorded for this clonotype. As DNA, the CDR3 is TGTGCCAGCAGCTTATTCCCTAGGAACACTGAAGCTTTCTTT. This sequence encodes CASSLFPRNTEAFF. The genes are TRBV7-3 and TRBJ1-1; D remains unclear. This CDR3 spans 14 amino acids. Germline V gives CDR1 SGHTA, CDR2 FQGTGA. Between the trimmed V and J ends, which lost 2 bases and 1 base, there was a span of 8 bases.

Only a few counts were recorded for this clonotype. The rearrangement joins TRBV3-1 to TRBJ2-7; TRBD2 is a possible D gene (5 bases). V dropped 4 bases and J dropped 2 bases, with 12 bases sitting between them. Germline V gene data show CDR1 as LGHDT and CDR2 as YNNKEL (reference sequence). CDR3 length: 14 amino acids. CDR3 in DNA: TGTGCCAGCAGCCCCGGACTGGCAACCTACGAGCAGTACTTC. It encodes CASSPGLATYEQYF.

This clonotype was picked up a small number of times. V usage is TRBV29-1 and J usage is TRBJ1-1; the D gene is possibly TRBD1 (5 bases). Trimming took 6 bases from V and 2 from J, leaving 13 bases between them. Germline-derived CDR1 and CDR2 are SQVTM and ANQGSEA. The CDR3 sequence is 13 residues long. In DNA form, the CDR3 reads TGCAGCGTCGGGACGGGGGATAACACTGAAGCTTTCTTT. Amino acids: CSVGTGDNTEAFF.

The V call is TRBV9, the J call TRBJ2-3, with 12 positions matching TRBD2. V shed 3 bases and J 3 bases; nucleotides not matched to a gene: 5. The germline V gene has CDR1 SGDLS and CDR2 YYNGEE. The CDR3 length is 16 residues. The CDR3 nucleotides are TGTGCCAGCAGCGAGACCCTAGCGGGAGGGACAGATACGCAGTATTTT. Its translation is CASSETLAGGTDTQYF.

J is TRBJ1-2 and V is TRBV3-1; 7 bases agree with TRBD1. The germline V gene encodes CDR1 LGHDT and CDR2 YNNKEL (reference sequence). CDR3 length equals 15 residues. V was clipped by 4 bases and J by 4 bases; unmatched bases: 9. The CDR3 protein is CASSPNLQGTYGYTF. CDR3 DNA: TGTGCCAGCAGCCCGAATCTACAGGGGACCTATGGCTACACCTTC.